This passage covers 15 T cell receptor beta chains from one sample sequenced in a study of beta chain features in type 1 diabetes. Reverse transcription of all isolated RNA meant that expressed TCRB transcripts were sequenced. Here immunoSEQ multiplex PCR was the method, and the copy in TCRdb shows in-frame clones only, minus some. The top ten clones hold roughly 7% of a sample with hundreds of thousands of clones, 11% to 15% of them seen once. Sequencing used central memory CD4+ T cells from blood. Source of these receptors: a man aged 25 to 40 in good health.

The CDR3 reads CASSRGTDQGTEAFF. The CDR3 DNA sequence: TGTGCCAGCAGTCGAGGGACGGACCAAGGCACTGAAGCTTTCTTT. The chain combines TRBV6-1 with TRBJ1-1; possibly TRBD1 for D (5 bases). Per the germline V gene, CDR1 is MNHNS and CDR2 is SASEGT. CDR3 length equals 15 residues. V was trimmed by 5 bases and J by 4 bases, leaving 17 bases between them.

This clone has a handful of counts. V usage is TRBV4-1 and J usage is TRBJ2-2; 7 bases map to TRBD2. This CDR3 contains 16 residues. CDR1 and CDR2 (germline): MGHRA, YSYEKL. Trimming cost V 4 bases and J 4 bases; bases outside gene matches: 9. CDR3 bases: TGCGCCAGCAGCCGCTCTGCCGGGGGGTCCACCGGGGAGCTGTTTTTT. This sequence encodes CASSRSAGGSTGELFF.

This clone came up many times. The chain links TRBV11-2 to TRBJ1-6; 10 bases are a match to TRBD1. CDR1 is SGHAT and CDR2 is FQNNGV in the germline V gene. There are 16 residues in the CDR3. V was clipped by 3 bases and J by 10 bases; unmatched bases: 9. DNA of the CDR3: TGTGCCAGCAGCTTGGACAGACAGGGGGCGGCCTCACCCCTCCACTTT. Its protein is CASSLDRQGAASPLHF. Drawing the rest from reference TRBV11-2 and TRBJ1-6, the complete variable domain is EAGVAQSPRYKIIEKRQSVAFWCNPISGHATLYWYQQILGQGPKLLIQFQNNGVVDDSQLPKDRFSAERLKGVDSTLKIQPAKLEDSAVYLCASSLDRQGAASPLHFGNGTRLTVT.

This clone was seen a handful of times. V is TRBV5-1 and J is TRBJ1-2, with D possibly TRBD1 on 5 matching bases. The V end lost 3 bases, the J end lost 3 bases, and 9 bases lay between the germline ends. The germline CDR1 and CDR2 sequences are SGHRS and YFSETQ. This CDR3 has 13 residues. The DNA of the CDR3 is TGCGCCAGCAGCTATGGGGCGGACTATGGCTACACCTTC. This codes for CASSYGADYGYTF.

The chain is built from TRBV5-4 and TRBJ2-2; TRBD2 might be the D (6 bases). The CDR3 length is 15 residues. The ends were cut back, 0 bases at V and 5 bases at J, with 11 bases in the middle. Germline V gene data show CDR1 as SGHNT and CDR2 as YYREEE (reference sequence). DNA of the CDR3: TGTGCCAGCAGCTTGGACGGGAGTCGTACCGGGGAGCTGTTTTTT. Its protein is CASSLDGSRTGELFF.

The chain couples TRBV30 to TRBJ2-1, with 8 nucleotides matching TRBD2. The CDR3 runs to 14 residues. Germline CDR1 reads GTSNPN; CDR2 reads SVGIG (reference sequence). V shed 2 bases, J shed 6 bases, and the junction held 6 bases outside the gene matches. The CDR3 nucleotides read TGTGCCTGGAGTCCCGGACTAGCAGCCAATGAGCAGTTCTTC. It yields the protein CAWSPGLAANEQFF.

This sequence joins TRBV5-1 and TRBJ1-5; TRBD1 might be the D (6 bases). The germline V gene has CDR1 SGHRS and CDR2 YFSETQ. CDR3 length equals 15 residues. V was trimmed by 4 bases and J by 6 bases, leaving 17 bases between them. CDR3 nucleotide sequence: TGCGCCAGCAGCAAACAGGGTGTTGATGGTCAGCCCCAGCATTTT. It codes for CASSKQGVDGQPQHF.

The chain carries TRBV7-9 and TRBJ2-5; 7 positions match TRBD2. This CDR3 spans 15 amino acids. Germline CDR1 SEHNR, CDR2 FQNEAQ (reference sequence). Trimming removed 5 bases from V and 6 bases from J; junction bases left unmatched: 12. This CDR3 reads CASSPPLAYLQTQYF. For the CDR3, the DNA is TGTGCCAGCAGCCCACCACTAGCGTACCTCCAGACCCAGTACTTC.

This clone was counted at least ten times. Written as DNA, the CDR3 is TGTGCCAGCAGCCCCGGGACTAGCGGGGGACGCTACAATGAGCAGTTCTTC. It specifies CASSPGTSGGRYNEQFF. The V and J genes are TRBV5-4 and TRBJ2-1; 14 bases line up with TRBD2. This CDR3 comprises 17 residues. With V trimmed by 4 bases and J by 3 bases, 6 bases remained unmatched. Germline-derived CDR1 and CDR2 are SGHNT and YYREEE (reference sequence).

The genes are TRBV18 and TRBJ2-5, with unresolved D. Per the germline V gene, CDR1 is KGHSH and CDR2 is LQKENI. The V and J ends lost 4 bases and 1 base respectively, with 13 bases between them. This CDR3 has 15 amino acids. The CDR3 loop is CASSRPSDPQETQYF. The CDR3, as DNA: TGTGCCAGCTCACGCCCCTCGGACCCCCAAGAGACCCAGTACTTC.

This rearrangement joins TRBV6-5 to TRBJ1-6; unclear D gene. CDR3 length equals 12 residues. With 6 bases removed from V and 14 bases from J, the gap between germline ends came to 14 bases. The germline V gene has CDR1 MNHEY and CDR2 SVGAGI. CDR3 nucleotide sequence: TGTGCCAGCAGACGCCCTACCGGGGCCCTCCACTTT. Encoded protein: CASRRPTGALHF.

The chain is built from TRBV5-1 and TRBJ1-1; a weak D match, TRBD1 (5 bases). V was pared by 4 bases and J by 4 bases, with 14 bases between. Looked up from germline, CDR1 is SGHRS and CDR2 is YFSETQ. The CDR3 loop spans 14 amino acids. In DNA, the CDR3 is TGCGCCAGCAGCCCGGGGGATGGGACCACTGAAGCTTTCTTT. It encodes CASSPGDGTTEAFF. Variable domain in full (rest from reference TRBV5-1 and TRBJ1-1): KAGVTQTPRYLIKTRGQQVTLSCSPISGHRSVSWYQQTPGQGLQFLFEYFSETQRNKGNFPGRFSGRQFSNSRSEMNVSTLELGDSALYLCASSPGDGTTEAFFGQGTRLTVV.

The genes are TRBV5-8 and TRBJ2-7; no firm D call. With 1 base removed from V and 3 bases from J, the gap between germline ends came to 2 bases. Germline V CDR1 and CDR2: SGHTS, YDEGEE. The CDR3 extends over 11 amino acids. The DNA of the CDR3 is TGTGCCAGCAGCTTGCGCTACGAGCAGTACTTC. It encodes CASSLRYEQYF.

This chain's CDR3 is CASSLGQGREYGYTF. CDR3 bases: TGTGCCAGCAGTTTGGGACAGGGGCGAGAGTATGGCTACACCTTC. The chain uses TRBV27 and TRBJ1-2; TRBD1 matches 10 bases. V trimming: 3 bases; J trimming: 5 bases; junction bases outside the gene matches: 6. Per the germline V gene, CDR1 is MNHEY and CDR2 is SMNVEV (reference sequence). The CDR3 loop spans 15 amino acids.

This clone was found a few times. A read error likely explains this, since a far larger clone differs by one base. Since no conserved phenylalanine or tryptophan closes the CDR3, a read error is the likely cause. This rearrangement joins TRBV30 to TRBJ1-2; TRBD1 agrees at 10 bases. V lost 3 bases, J lost 4 bases, and 2 bases stayed unmatched. Germline CDR1 GTSNPN, CDR2 SVGIG (reference sequence). There are 13 residues in the CDR3. Here the CDR3 DNA reads TGTGCCTGGAGGTGGACAGGGGGCTATGGCTACACCCTC. Its protein product is CAWRWTGGYGYTL.